Listed below are T cell receptor beta chains from one sample, sequenced in a study of blood T cell repertoires in COVID-19. The method was immunoSEQ multiplex PCR; TCRdb's version includes in-frame clones alone and lacks a portion of them. The table shows tens of thousands of clones, with 80% to 95% occurring only once. Sequenced sample: peripheral blood. The receptors shown here come from a man between 18 and 29 years old with COVID-19, enrolled during active disease. The CDR3 runs from the conserved cysteine through the conserved F or W. The D gene is left open where the match is weak. Rows may omit the clone size; those that give it use once, few, many or a size class.

J: TRBJ1-2; V: TRBV6-5; D: NA; size: NA; CDR3: CASSYSIGNGYTF; DNA: TGTGCCAGCAGTTACTCGATCGGGAATGGCTACACCTTC
J: TRBJ2-5; V: TRBV15; D: TRBD1; size: NA; CDR3: CATSGRGGSETQYF; DNA: TGTGCCACCAGCGGGAGAGGGGGCTCGGAGACCCAGTACTTC
J: TRBJ1-1; V: TRBV30; D: NA; size: once; CDR3: CAWGQQITEAFF; DNA: TGTGCCTGGGGACAACAGATTACTGAAGCTTTCTTT
J: TRBJ1-6; V: TRBV28; D: NA; size: NA; CDR3: CASSSITGHPSSYNSPLHF; DNA: TGTGCCAGCAGTTCTATAACGGGACACCCGAGCTCCTATAATTCACCCCTCCACTTT
J: TRBJ2-1; V: TRBV7-2; D: TRBD2; size: NA; CDR3: CASSPGLAGLNEQFF; DNA: TGTGCCAGCAGCCCCGGGCTAGCGGGCCTCAATGAGCAGTTCTTC
J: TRBJ2-4; V: TRBV6-1; D: NA; size: NA; CDR3: CASSEEEVAHLLAKNIQYF; DNA: TGTGCCAGCAGTGAGGAGGAGGTAGCACATCTACTAGCCAAAAACATTCAGTACTTC
J: TRBJ2-5; V: TRBV3-1/TRBV3-2; D: NA; size: few; CDR3: CASSPSLNSPRGETQYF; DNA: TGTGCCAGCAGCCCATCCCTCAACAGCCCTAGGGGAGAGACCCAGTACTTC
J: TRBJ2-7; V: TRBV18; D: NA; size: NA; CDR3: CASSTPTGSYEQYF; DNA: TGTGCCAGCTCAACCCCGACAGGATCCTACGAGCAGTACTTC
J: TRBJ2-2; V: TRBV6-2/TRBV6-3; D: TRBD2; size: NA; CDR3: CASSTSEKGGELFF; DNA: TGTGCCAGCAGTACTAGCGAAAAGGGCGGGGAGCTGTTTTTT
J: TRBJ2-3; V: TRBV10-3; D: NA; size: NA; CDR3: CAIRGAGETDTQYF; DNA: TGTGCCATCAGGGGGGCGGGAGAAACAGATACGCAGTATTTT
J: TRBJ2-1; V: TRBV27; D: TRBD2; size: NA; CDR3: CASRPSNRGLAGVEQFF; DNA: TGTGCCAGCAGACCATCCAATCGAGGACTAGCGGGAGTTGAGCAGTTCTTC
J: TRBJ2-3; V: TRBV24-1; D: TRBD2; size: NA; CDR3: CATSERKAGTSGIVDTQYF; DNA: TGTGCCACCAGTGAAAGAAAGGCCGGGACTAGCGGGATAGTCGATACGCAGTATTTT
J: TRBJ1-2; V: TRBV4-3; D: TRBD1; size: few; CDR3: CASSQGGRGAGYTF; DNA: TGCGCCAGCAGCCAAGGGGGCAGGGGGGCTGGCTACACCTTC
J: TRBJ2-2; V: TRBV9; D: NA; size: NA; CDR3: CASSPSSRDTANTGELFF; DNA: TGTGCCAGCAGCCCCTCGAGCCGGGACACAGCGAACACCGGGGAGCTGTTTTTT
J: TRBJ1-5; V: TRBV5-4; D: TRBD1; size: NA; CDR3: CASSLGPDRDWPNQPQHF; DNA: TGTGCCAGCAGCTTGGGACCCGACAGGGACTGGCCCAATCAGCCCCAGCATTTT
J: TRBJ2-2; V: TRBV7-9; D: TRBD2; size: NA; CDR3: CASSRGRDFGELFF; DNA: TGTGCCAGCAGCCGCGGGAGGGACTTTGGGGAGCTGTTTTTT
J: TRBJ2-7; V: TRBV28; D: TRBD1; size: NA; CDR3: CASSPDRAYEQYF; DNA: TGTGCCAGCAGCCCCGACAGGGCCTACGAGCAGTACTTC
J: TRBJ2-1; V: TRBV5-1; D: NA; size: NA; CDR3: CASGLEGLQFF; DNA: TGCGCCAGCGGGCTGGAGGGTTTGCAGTTCTTC
J: TRBJ2-2; V: TRBV9; D: TRBD2; size: NA; CDR3: CASSGSGGFYTGELFF; DNA: TGTGCCAGCAGCGGATCGGGGGGTTTCTACACCGGGGAGCTGTTTTTT
J: TRBJ2-7; V: TRBV5-1; D: TRBD1; size: NA; CDR3: CASSLVGTDNHYSYEQYF; DNA: TGCGCCAGCAGCTTGGTCGGGACAGACAATCATTACTCCTACGAGCAGTACTTC
J: TRBJ2-7; V: TRBV7-9; D: TRBD2; size: NA; CDR3: CASSFSASGYEQYF; DNA: TGTGCCAGCAGCTTCTCCGCTAGCGGATACGAGCAGTACTTC
J: TRBJ1-3; V: TRBV19; D: NA; size: NA; CDR3: CASSPQAVTSGNTIYF; DNA: TGTGCCAGTAGTCCCCAGGCCGTAACCTCTGGAAACACCATATATTTT
J: TRBJ1-4; V: TRBV27; D: TRBD1; size: NA; CDR3: CASSPGQGIEKLLF; DNA: TGTGCCAGCAGTCCGGGACAGGGAATTGAAAAACTGCTTTTT
J: TRBJ2-2; V: TRBV7-2; D: TRBD2; size: NA; CDR3: CASSLEGTSPYGATGELFF; DNA: TGTGCCAGCAGCTTAGAAGGGACTAGCCCTTACGGCGCCACCGGGGAGCTGTTTTTT
J: TRBJ2-5; V: TRBV6-5; D: NA; size: NA; CDR3: CASSYSMGQGTQYF; DNA: TGTGCCAGCAGTTACTCGATGGGCCAAGGGACCCAGTACTTC
J: TRBJ2-5; V: TRBV19; D: TRBD2; size: NA; CDR3: CASSIALAGVRETQYF; DNA: TGTGCCAGTAGTATAGCCCTAGCGGGAGTACGAGAGACCCAGTACTTC
J: TRBJ2-3; V: TRBV18; D: TRBD2; size: NA; CDR3: CASSPPTGGGTDTQYF; DNA: TGTGCCAGCTCACCTCCTACGGGAGGCGGCACAGATACGCAGTATTTT
J: TRBJ2-7; V: TRBV2; D: NA; size: NA; CDR3: CASSEDLSSYEQYF; DNA: TGTGCCAGCAGTGAAGATCTAAGCTCCTACGAGCAGTACTTC
J: TRBJ1-1; V: TRBV30; D: NA; size: NA; CDR3: CAWNRGGPTEAFF; DNA: TGTGCCTGGAACCGGGGGGGTCCCACTGAAGCTTTCTTT
J: TRBJ1-6; V: TRBV3-1/TRBV3-2; D: TRBD1; size: NA; CDR3: CASSQGQGDSPLHF; DNA: TGTGCCAGCAGCCAGGGACAGGGCGATTCACCCCTCCACTTT
J: TRBJ2-7; V: TRBV6-5; D: NA; size: once; CDR3: CASRPYETELYEQYF; DNA: TGTGCCAGCAGACCCTACGAGACAGAACTCTACGAGCAGTACTTC
J: TRBJ1-2; V: TRBV5-4; D: TRBD1; size: NA; CDR3: CASSGGTGDGYTF; DNA: TGTGCCAGCAGCGGGGGGACAGGGGATGGCTACACCTTC
J: TRBJ1-4; V: TRBV19; D: NA; size: NA; CDR3: CASSMTVSNEKLFF; DNA: TGTGCCAGTAGTATGACAGTGTCTAATGAAAAACTGTTTTTT
J: TRBJ2-3; V: TRBV11-2; D: NA; size: NA; CDR3: CASSLALFDGLTDTQYF; DNA: TGTGCCAGCAGCTTAGCGCTTTTCGACGGACTCACAGATACGCAGTATTTT
J: TRBJ2-6; V: TRBV28; D: NA; size: NA; CDR3: CASCSGSGANVLTF; DNA: TGTGCCAGCTGCTCCGGCTCTGGGGCCAACGTCCTGACTTTC
J: TRBJ2-7; V: TRBV5-4; D: NA; size: NA; CDR3: CASSLGPHYEQYF; DNA: TGTGCCAGCAGCTTGGGGCCCCACTACGAGCAGTACTTC
J: TRBJ2-7; V: TRBV6-5; D: TRBD1; size: NA; CDR3: CASSIGTGNEQYF; DNA: TGTGCCAGCAGTATTGGGACAGGGAACGAGCAGTACTTC
J: TRBJ1-1; V: TRBV19; D: TRBD1; size: NA; CDR3: CASSRGQGWGINTEAFF; DNA: TGTGCCAGTAGTCGTGGACAGGGGTGGGGAATAAACACTGAAGCTTTCTTT
J: TRBJ2-1; V: TRBV27; D: TRBD2; size: NA; CDR3: CASTKTSGRHNEQFF; DNA: TGTGCCAGCACCAAGACTAGCGGGAGGCACAATGAGCAGTTCTTC
J: TRBJ1-2; V: TRBV19; D: NA; size: NA; CDR3: CASSIPAAQVYGYTF; DNA: TGTGCCAGTAGTATTCCAGCGGCCCAAGTCTATGGCTACACCTTC
J: TRBJ2-1; V: TRBV27; D: NA; size: NA; CDR3: CASSRPLQSNEQFF; DNA: TGTGCCAGCAGTCGCCCCCTCCAGTCCAATGAGCAGTTCTTC
J: TRBJ1-5; V: TRBV5-6; D: TRBD1; size: NA; CDR3: CASSPGTGLSQPQHF; DNA: TGTGCCAGCAGCCCAGGGACAGGGCTCAGTCAGCCCCAGCATTTT
J: TRBJ1-6; V: TRBV4-3; D: TRBD1; size: NA; CDR3: CASSRALRQGVNSPLHF; DNA: TGCGCCAGCAGCCGCGCCCTTCGCCAGGGGGTTAATTCACCCCTCCACTTT
J: TRBJ2-4; V: TRBV9; D: NA; size: NA; CDR3: CASSVSGFGIQYF; DNA: TGTGCCAGCAGCGTATCCGGGTTTGGCATTCAGTACTTC
J: TRBJ2-1; V: TRBV6-5; D: TRBD2; size: once; CDR3: CASSYPSGRAGNEQFF; DNA: TGTGCCAGCAGTTACCCTAGCGGGAGGGCCGGTAATGAGCAGTTCTTC
J: TRBJ1-6; V: TRBV10-1; D: NA; size: NA; CDR3: CASSEPEDSLSSYNSPLHF; DNA: TGCGCCAGCAGTGAGCCTGAGGACAGTTTGAGCTCCTATAATTCACCCCTCCACTTT
J: TRBJ2-1; V: TRBV5-6; D: TRBD1; size: NA; CDR3: CASSLRQGAKSYNEQFF; DNA: TGTGCCAGCAGCTTGAGACAGGGGGCAAAGTCCTACAATGAGCAGTTCTTC
J: TRBJ2-1; V: TRBV4-1; D: TRBD2; size: NA; CDR3: CASSPHGLAGGPSYNEQFF; DNA: TGCGCCAGCAGCCCCCACGGACTAGCGGGAGGGCCGTCGTACAATGAGCAGTTCTTC
J: TRBJ1-1; V: TRBV5-4; D: TRBD1; size: NA; CDR3: CASSLGYAGTGLNTEAFF; DNA: TGTGCCAGCAGCTTGGGCTACGCCGGGACAGGGTTGAACACTGAAGCTTTCTTT
J: TRBJ2-5; V: TRBV5-1; D: TRBD2; size: NA; CDR3: CASSDSGGIQETQYF; DNA: TGCGCCAGCAGCGACAGCGGGGGGATCCAAGAGACCCAGTACTTC